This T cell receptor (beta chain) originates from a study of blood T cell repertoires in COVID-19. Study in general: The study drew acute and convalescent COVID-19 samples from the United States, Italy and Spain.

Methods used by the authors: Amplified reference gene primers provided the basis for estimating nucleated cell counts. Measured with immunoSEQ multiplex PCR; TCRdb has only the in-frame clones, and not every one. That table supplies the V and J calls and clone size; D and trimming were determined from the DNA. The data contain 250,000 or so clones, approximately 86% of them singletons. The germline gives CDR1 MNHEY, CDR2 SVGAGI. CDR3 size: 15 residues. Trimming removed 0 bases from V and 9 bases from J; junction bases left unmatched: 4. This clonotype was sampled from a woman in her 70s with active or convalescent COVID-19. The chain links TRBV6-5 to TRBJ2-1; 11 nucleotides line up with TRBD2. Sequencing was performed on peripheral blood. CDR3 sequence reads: CASSYSGTSGREQFF. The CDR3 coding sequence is TGTGCCAGCAGTTACTCGGGGACTAGCGGTCGTGAGCAGTTCTTC.